Listed below are T cell receptor beta chains from one sample, sequenced in a study of T cell responses to AZD1222 COVID-19 vaccine. The method was immunoSEQ multiplex PCR; TCRdb's version includes in-frame clones alone and lacks a portion of them. The table lists around 100,000 clones, about 88% of them singletons, with 19% in the top ten. The sequences come from peripheral blood, collected on day 0 of AZD1222 vaccination. All receptors derive from an adult in good health. CDR3s include the opening cysteine and the closing phenylalanine or tryptophan. The D gene is left open where the match is weak. A row's size may be missing; if present it is once, few, many or a size class.

J gene: TRBJ2-3
V gene: TRBV6-5
D gene: .
clone size: .
CDR3 DNA: TGTGCCAGCAGTTACCTCGGAGGGGGCGACACAGATACGCAGTATTTT
CDR3 protein: CASSYLGGGDTDTQYF

J gene: TRBJ2-3
V gene: TRBV24-1
D gene: .
clone size: .
CDR3 DNA: TGTGCCACCAGTGATTCCGGGACATTCGGAGATACGCAGTATTTT
CDR3 protein: CATSDSGTFGDTQYF

J gene: TRBJ1-3
V gene: TRBV5-1
D gene: .
clone size: .
CDR3 DNA: TGCGCCAGCAGCTGGGAGGGGGGCTCTGGAAACACCATATATTTT
CDR3 protein: CASSWEGGSGNTIYF

J gene: TRBJ2-1
V gene: TRBV3-1/TRBV3-2
D gene: .
clone size: .
CDR3 DNA: TGTGCCAGCAGCCAATGGGGGCTAAACAATGAGCAGTTCTTC
CDR3 protein: CASSQWGLNNEQFF

J gene: TRBJ1-3
V gene: TRBV12-3/TRBV12-4
D gene: .
clone size: .
CDR3 DNA: TGTGCCAGCAGTTTGTATAATGGAAACACCATATATTTT
CDR3 protein: CASSLYNGNTIYF

J gene: TRBJ2-7
V gene: TRBV5-1
D gene: .
clone size: .
CDR3 DNA: TGCGCCAGCAGCCCGGGACATTCCTACGAGCAGTACTTC
CDR3 protein: CASSPGHSYEQYF

J gene: TRBJ1-1
V gene: TRBV10-3
D gene: TRBD1
clone size: .
CDR3 DNA: TGTGCCATCCGGACAGGGGCCAACACTGAAGCTTTCTTT
CDR3 protein: CAIRTGANTEAFF

J gene: TRBJ2-7
V gene: TRBV27
D gene: TRBD1
clone size: .
CDR3 DNA: TGTGCCAGCAGTCCCCAGTTGACAGGGGGAGAGGGCGAGCAGTACTTC
CDR3 protein: CASSPQLTGGEGEQYF

J gene: TRBJ2-7
V gene: TRBV6-6
D gene: .
clone size: .
CDR3 DNA: TGTGCCAGCACTTTGACCGGAGGGGAGCAGTACTTC
CDR3 protein: CASTLTGGEQYF

J gene: TRBJ1-2
V gene: TRBV2
D gene: .
clone size: .
CDR3 DNA: TGTGCCAGCTACCCAACTCCGGTTAACTATGGCTACACCTTC
CDR3 protein: CASYPTPVNYGYTF

J gene: TRBJ1-1
V gene: TRBV2
D gene: .
clone size: .
CDR3 DNA: TGTGCCAGCAGTTTCACGAACACTGAAGCTTTCTTT
CDR3 protein: CASSFTNTEAFF

J gene: TRBJ1-2
V gene: TRBV19
D gene: .
clone size: .
CDR3 DNA: TGTGCCAGTACCGAAAGGGGGGACTACACCTTC
CDR3 protein: CASTERGDYTF

J gene: TRBJ1-1
V gene: TRBV5-6
D gene: .
clone size: .
CDR3 DNA: TGTGCCAGCAGCCCGCCTGGCCGGTCGAACACTGAAGCTTTCTTT
CDR3 protein: CASSPPGRSNTEAFF

J gene: TRBJ2-1
V gene: TRBV5-1
D gene: .
clone size: .
CDR3 DNA: TGCGCCAGCAGCCCCACTGGGAATGAGCAGTTCTTC
CDR3 protein: CASSPTGNEQFF

J gene: TRBJ1-5
V gene: TRBV7-9
D gene: TRBD1
clone size: .
CDR3 DNA: TGTGCCAGCAGCTCCCCAGGGGGCAACAATCAGCCCCAGCATTTT
CDR3 protein: CASSSPGGNNQPQHF

J gene: TRBJ2-7
V gene: TRBV6-4
D gene: .
clone size: .
CDR3 DNA: TGTGCCAGCCGGTGTCCCTACGAGCAGTACTTC
CDR3 protein: CASRCPYEQYF

J gene: TRBJ1-2
V gene: TRBV7-2
D gene: .
clone size: .
CDR3 DNA: TGTGCCAGCAGCTTAGGGGGAGACGATGGCTACACCTTC
CDR3 protein: CASSLGGDDGYTF

J gene: TRBJ2-5
V gene: TRBV7-8
D gene: .
clone size: .
CDR3 DNA: TGTGCCAGCAGCTTAAAGTACGGGAGAGGTCAAGAGACCCAGTACTTC
CDR3 protein: CASSLKYGRGQETQYF

J gene: TRBJ2-2
V gene: TRBV18
D gene: .
clone size: once
CDR3 DNA: TGTGCCAGCTCACTCAGGGAATCCGGGGAGCTGTTTTTT
CDR3 protein: CASSLRESGELFF

J gene: TRBJ1-2
V gene: TRBV7-9
D gene: TRBD1
clone size: .
CDR3 DNA: TGTGCCAGCAGCTTCGGCAGGGGGTATGGCTACACCTTC
CDR3 protein: CASSFGRGYGYTF

J gene: TRBJ2-1
V gene: TRBV5-4
D gene: .
clone size: few
CDR3 DNA: TGTGCCAGCAGCTTGTTCATCAACAATGAGCAGTTCTTC
CDR3 protein: CASSLFINNEQFF

J gene: TRBJ2-7
V gene: TRBV24-1
D gene: TRBD1
clone size: .
CDR3 DNA: TGTGCCACCAGTGACACCCGAGGGGGCCACTACGAGCAGTACTTC
CDR3 protein: CATSDTRGGHYEQYF

J gene: TRBJ1-4
V gene: TRBV28
D gene: .
clone size: .
CDR3 DNA: TGTGCCAGCAGCTCCTTGGCCCCAACTAATGAAAAACTGTTTTTT
CDR3 protein: CASSSLAPTNEKLFF

J gene: TRBJ2-4
V gene: TRBV5-1
D gene: .
clone size: .
CDR3 DNA: TGCGCCAGCAGCTTGGAACAATACAAAAACATTCAGTACTTC
CDR3 protein: CASSLEQYKNIQYF

J gene: TRBJ2-7
V gene: TRBV6-5
D gene: TRBD1
clone size: .
CDR3 DNA: TGTGCCAGCAGTTTCCCCCCGGGACAGGGTTACGAGCAGTACTTC
CDR3 protein: CASSFPPGQGYEQYF

J gene: TRBJ2-1
V gene: TRBV19
D gene: .
clone size: large
CDR3 DNA: TGTGCCAGTAGGGGCAGGGCGGATTTGAATGAGCAGTTCTTC
CDR3 protein: CASRGRADLNEQFF

J gene: TRBJ2-2
V gene: TRBV9
D gene: .
clone size: .
CDR3 DNA: TGTGCCAGCAGCGTCGACACCGGGGAGCTGTTTTTT
CDR3 protein: CASSVDTGELFF

J gene: TRBJ2-2
V gene: TRBV7-7
D gene: TRBD1
clone size: .
CDR3 DNA: TGTGCCAGCAGACCTTCCGGGACAGGGAACACCGGGGAGCTGTTTTTT
CDR3 protein: CASRPSGTGNTGELFF

J gene: TRBJ2-3
V gene: TRBV4-1
D gene: .
clone size: .
CDR3 DNA: TGCGCCAGCAGCCAAGGGGACAGCGGGGTGGATACGCAGTATTTT
CDR3 protein: CASSQGDSGVDTQYF

J gene: TRBJ2-7
V gene: TRBV28
D gene: TRBD2
clone size: .
CDR3 DNA: TGTGCCAGCAGTTTACCGGTGGCTAGCGGAAAATACGAGCAGTACTTC
CDR3 protein: CASSLPVASGKYEQYF

J gene: TRBJ1-1
V gene: TRBV5-4
D gene: .
clone size: few
CDR3 DNA: TGTGCCAGCAGCATTGACCGGAACACTGAAGCTTTCTTT
CDR3 protein: CASSIDRNTEAFF

J gene: TRBJ1-1
V gene: TRBV6-5
D gene: .
clone size: .
CDR3 DNA: TGTGCCAGCCTAGTAGGGAACACTGAAGCTTTCTTT
CDR3 protein: CASLVGNTEAFF

J gene: TRBJ1-2
V gene: TRBV28
D gene: .
clone size: .
CDR3 DNA: TGTGCCAGCAGTACTAACTATGGCTACACCTTC
CDR3 protein: CASSTNYGYTF

J gene: TRBJ1-4
V gene: TRBV19
D gene: .
clone size: .
CDR3 DNA: TGTGCCAGTAAACGACGGGGGGAATATTCTGAAAAACTGTTTTTT
CDR3 protein: CASKRRGEYSEKLFF

J gene: TRBJ1-2
V gene: TRBV7-2
D gene: .
clone size: .
CDR3 DNA: TGTGCCAGCAGCTTTCAGTTGAGGGGAGGATACACCTTC
CDR3 protein: CASSFQLRGGYTF

J gene: TRBJ1-5
V gene: TRBV28
D gene: .
clone size: .
CDR3 DNA: TGTGCCAGCAGTCTCTTTCAACCCAATCAGCCCCAGCATTTT
CDR3 protein: CASSLFQPNQPQHF

J gene: TRBJ2-5
V gene: TRBV7-9
D gene: .
clone size: .
CDR3 DNA: TGTGCCAGCAGCTTAGGACTGGGGGAGACCCAGTACTTC
CDR3 protein: CASSLGLGETQYF